This T cell receptor (beta chain) was sequenced for a study of T cell responses to AZD1222 COVID-19 vaccine. This clone was recorded once. Its antigen is not known. The CDR3 spans 14 residues. Germline V gene lookup returns CDR1 LNHDA and CDR2 SQIVND (reference sequence). The ends were cut back, 4 bases at V and 2 bases at J, with 9 bases in the middle. Sequenced by immunoSEQ multiplex PCR; TCRdb stores in-frame clones only, minus some. The table records under 150,000 clones, more than 75% of them present only once. Whole-study results and caveats: The donor group comprised mostly white British people and more females; the analysis possibly underestimated clonal diversity. Repertoires were collected only later (after the peak T cell response had occurred). AZD1222 recipients seropositive at baseline numbered only six or seven. Nearly half of unique spike-specific TCRs reportedly avoided B.1.351 and B.1.1.7 mutated regions.

The sequencing here drew on peripheral blood, taken 28 days after the second AZD1222 dose. J is TRBJ1-5 and V is TRBV19; a weak D match, TRBD1 (6 bases). This TCR was sampled from an adult who received the AZD1222 COVID-19 vaccine. CDR3 sequence reads: CASSKSGGNQPQHF. CDR3 coding DNA: TGTGCCAGTAGTAAATCAGGGGGCAATCAGCCCCAGCATTTT.